The 25 T cell receptor beta chains listed next were all sequenced from one sample in a study of blood T cell repertoires in COVID-19. Assay used: immunoSEQ multiplex PCR; TCRdb lists only in-frame clones, some missing. The sample records around 480,000 clones, 87% being singletons. Source material: PBMCs or T cells enriched from blood (not recorded which). The receptors originated from a woman between 18 and 29 years old who had recovered from COVID-19.

The genes are TRBV30 and TRBJ2-3; perhaps TRBD1 as D (6 bases). In germline, CDR1 is GTSNPN, CDR2 SVGIG (reference sequence). The CDR3 spans 14 residues. Trimming took 3 bases from V and 2 from J, leaving 12 bases between them. DNA for the CDR3: TGTGCCTGGAGACCGACAGGATTCACAGATACGCAGTATTTT. It codes for CAWRPTGFTDTQYF.

The chain recombines TRBV25-1 with TRBJ1-3; possibly TRBD1 for D (6 bases). Germline CDR1 MGHDK, CDR2 SYGVNS. Trimming left V 6 bases short and J 0 bases short, with 9 bases between. CDR3 length equals 14 residues. The CDR3 is CASRAQGSGNTIYF. The CDR3 nucleotides are TGTGCCAGCAGAGCACAGGGCTCTGGAAACACCATATATTTT.

The sample holds many counts of this clone. This sequence joins TRBV6-5 and TRBJ2-2; 11 bases agree with TRBD2. Germline V CDR1 and CDR2: MNHEY, SVGAGI. With V trimmed by 6 bases and J by 7 bases, 7 bases remained unmatched. The CDR3 spans 15 residues. The CDR3: CASSQTSGEYGELFF. The CDR3 DNA reads TGTGCCAGCAGCCAGACTAGCGGGGAGTACGGGGAGCTGTTTTTT.

This rearrangement joins TRBV7-6 to TRBJ1-1; 12 nucleotides align to TRBD1. V was pared by 8 bases and J by 8 bases, with 3 bases of the junction left unmatched. This CDR3 contains 12 residues. The germline V gene encodes CDR1 SGHVS and CDR2 FNYEAQ. This chain's CDR3 is CASGTGGTEAFF. The CDR3 DNA reads as TGTGCCAGCGGGACAGGGGGCACCGAAGCTTTCTTT.

The V call is TRBV11-2, the J call TRBJ2-2, with a tentative D call TRBD2 (6 bases). The germline CDR1 and CDR2 sequences are SGHAT and FQNNGV. CDR3 length equals 14 residues. The ends were cut back, 3 bases at V and 9 bases at J, with 14 bases in the middle. CDR3: CASSLTTSYRELFF. The CDR3 coding sequence is TGTGCCAGCAGCTTGACCACTAGCTACAGGGAGCTGTTTTTT. Complete variable domain (other parts from reference TRBV11-2 and TRBJ2-2): EAGVAQSPRYKIIEKRQSVAFWCNPISGHATLYWYQQILGQGPKLLIQFQNNGVVDDSQLPKDRFSAERLKGVDSTLKIQPAKLEDSAVYLCASSLTTSYRELFFGEGSRLTVL.

This rearrangement joins TRBV18 to TRBJ1-2; D is uncertain. Trimming took off 6 bases at V and 2 bases at J, with 10 bases between the two ends. The germline V gene encodes CDR1 KGHSH and CDR2 LQKENI. The CDR3 is made up of 13 amino acids. The CDR3 sequence is CASSEVENYGYTF. The CDR3 DNA follows: TGTGCCAGCTCGGAGGTTGAAAACTATGGCTACACCTTC.

This clone was detected a few times. The chain has TRBV2 and TRBJ2-1; the match to TRBD1 covers 7 bases. CDR1 and CDR2 from the germline V gene are SNHLY and FYNNEI. V trimming: 6 bases; J trimming: 8 bases; junction bases outside the gene matches: 13. This CDR3 region has 15 residues. The DNA of the CDR3 is TGTGCCAGCAGCCGCCAGGGACAGCCGATGGATGAGCAGTTCTTC. Translated, it gives CASSRQGQPMDEQFF.

The chain employs TRBV28 and TRBJ1-1; 7 bases line up with TRBD1. Germline CDR1 is MDHEN and CDR2 is SYDVKM. The CDR3 runs to 15 residues. The trim removed 8 bases at V and 1 base at J, leaving 10 bases unmatched. CDR3 amino acids: CASGPYRGSNTEAFF. The DNA of the CDR3 is TGTGCCAGCGGACCGTACAGGGGATCGAACACTGAAGCTTTCTTT.

The chain carries TRBV6-5 and TRBJ2-5, with D maybe TRBD2 (5 bases). Germline CDR1 is MNHEY and CDR2 is SVGAGI. CDR3 length equals 14 residues. V lost 5 bases, J lost 7 bases, and 17 bases lay in between. The chain's CDR3 is CASSTPASRGTQYF. In nucleotides, the CDR3 is TGTGCCAGCAGTACCCCCGCCTCCCGGGGGACCCAGTACTTC.

The rearrangement uses TRBV6-5 and TRBJ1-1; 11 nucleotides align to TRBD1. Germline V gene sequence: CDR1 MNHEY, CDR2 SVGAGI. With V trimmed by 2 bases and J by 10 bases, 3 bases remained unmatched. The CDR3 is 13 residues long. The CDR3 DNA reads as TGTGCCAGCAGTTACAAGGACAGGGGGCCAGCTTTCTTT. Translating gives CASSYKDRGPAFF.

The chain employs TRBV9 and TRBJ1-2; 9 bases map to TRBD1. J gave up 7 bases and V 0 bases, and 7 bases lay outside the gene matches. From germline, CDR1 is SGDLS and CDR2 YYNGEE. CDR3 length: 15 residues. This CDR3 reads CASSVGPQGASGYTF. In nucleotides, the CDR3 is TGTGCCAGCAGCGTAGGGCCACAGGGGGCAAGTGGCTACACCTTC.

The rearrangement links TRBV28 to TRBJ1-4; D gene ambiguous. The V end lost 3 bases, the J end lost 12 bases, and 8 bases lay between the germline ends. CDR3 length: 11 amino acids. Germline loops: CDR1 MDHEN, CDR2 SYDVKM. In DNA form, the CDR3 reads TGTGCCAGCAGTTTTACGGGTGAACTGTTTTTT. Translated: CASSFTGELFF.

The chain recombines TRBV2 with TRBJ2-3; 7 nucleotides agree with TRBD2. The junction had 3 bases not matched to a gene; V was cut back by 6 bases and J by 6 bases. This CDR3 region has 12 residues. In germline, CDR1 is SNHLY, CDR2 FYNNEI. The CDR3 DNA reads TGTGCCAGCAGCTTTAGCGGGGATACGCAGTATTTT. Translating it yields CASSFSGDTQYF.

V and J are TRBV10-3 and TRBJ1-5; a possible D gene is TRBD1 (5 bases). Trimming took 0 bases from V and 4 from J, leaving 13 bases between them. The length of the CDR3 is 16 residues. The V gene's germline CDR1 is ENHRY and CDR2 SYGVKD. The chain's CDR3 is CAISESSYRGNQPQHF. Written as DNA, the CDR3 is TGTGCCATCAGTGAGTCGTCTTACCGGGGGAATCAGCCCCAGCATTTT.

V is TRBV6-5 and J is TRBJ1-2; D not resolved. The ends were cut back, 8 bases at V and 0 bases at J, with 13 bases in the middle. This CDR3 is built from 14 residues. Looked up from germline, CDR1 is MNHEY and CDR2 is SVGAGI. The CDR3 bases are TGTGCCAGCGTGGCGGAATCCGCTAACTATGGCTACACCTTC. Translated, it gives CASVAESANYGYTF.

The V gene is TRBV24-1, the J gene TRBJ1-1; D perhaps matches TRBD1 (5 bases). The CDR3 has 13 residues. V was trimmed by 9 bases and J by 1 base, leaving 11 bases between them. CDR1 KGHDR and CDR2 SFDVKD come from the germline V gene. The CDR3 loop is CATRPQGNTEAFF. CDR3 DNA sequence: TGTGCCACCCGCCCGCAGGGGAACACTGAAGCTTTCTTT.

The J gene is TRBJ2-5, the V gene TRBV6-5; 7 bases are a match to TRBD2. CDR1 and CDR2 (germline): MNHEY, SVGAGI. Trimming removed 6 bases from V and 5 bases from J; junction bases left unmatched: 6. The CDR3 has 13 amino acids. CDR3 amino acids: CASRLSGAETQYF. The DNA for the CDR3 is TGTGCCAGCAGATTGAGCGGGGCGGAGACCCAGTACTTC.

This chain connects TRBV19 to TRBJ1-4; no reliable D call. V lost 3 bases, J lost 6 bases, and 5 bases lay in between. The CDR3 is made up of 12 amino acids. Germline values: CDR1 LNHDA, CDR2 SQIVND (reference sequence). The chain's CDR3 is CASSIEDEKLFF. In DNA, the CDR3 is TGTGCCAGTAGTATCGAGGATGAAAAACTGTTTTTT.

The chain carries TRBV19 and TRBJ2-1; 9 positions match TRBD2. This CDR3 contains 14 residues. CDR1 is LNHDA, CDR2 SQIVND, per germline (reference sequence). Losses at the gene ends were 5 bases for V and 9 bases for J; bases not matched to a gene: 8. The CDR3 reads CASSWASGVSEQFF. For the CDR3, the DNA is TGTGCCAGTAGTTGGGCTAGCGGGGTCAGTGAGCAGTTCTTC.

In DNA form, the CDR3 reads TGTGCCAGCAGCTTGGGGGGGCTGGCCACTGAAGCTTTCTTT. This codes for CASSLGGLATEAFF. The chain employs TRBV5-5 and TRBJ1-1, with D possibly matching TRBD1 (6 bases). V lost 0 bases and J lost 4, with 10 bases in between. This CDR3 contains 14 residues. Looked up from germline, CDR1 is SGHKS and CDR2 is YYEKEE (reference sequence).

The rearrangement links TRBV18 to TRBJ2-7, with 7 bases that match TRBD1. The CDR3 consists of 14 residues. Germline V gene sequence: CDR1 KGHSH, CDR2 LQKENI. Unmatched junction bases numbered 5, after V lost 4 bases and J lost 2 bases. CDR3 coding DNA: TGTGCCAGCTCACACGACAGGGCCCCCTACGAGCAGTACTTC. It translates to CASSHDRAPYEQYF.

This clone was recorded many times. V is TRBV18 and J is TRBJ1-5, with a tentative D call TRBD1 (5 bases). CDR3 size: 14 residues. Germline CDR1 and CDR2: KGHSH and LQKENI. Trimming cost V 4 bases and J 2 bases, with 9 bases left between them. The CDR3 coding sequence is TGTGCCAGCTCACAGGGGATAGGCAATCAGCCCCAGCATTTT. Translated: CASSQGIGNQPQHF.

The chain couples TRBV6-1 to TRBJ1-1; no clear D gene. The CDR3 covers 10 residues. With 6 bases removed from V and 6 bases from J, the gap between germline ends came to 5 bases. Germline V gene data show CDR1 as MNHNS and CDR2 as SASEGT. CDR3 residues: CASSNSEAFF. The CDR3 DNA reads as TGTGCCAGCAGCAACTCTGAAGCTTTCTTT.

The rearrangement links TRBV6-5 to TRBJ2-2; no clear D. Per germline, CDR1 MNHEY and CDR2 SVGAGI. This CDR3 region has 16 residues. The V and J ends lost 0 bases and 0 bases respectively, with 8 bases between them. The CDR3 reads CASSYSPVPNTGELFF. The CDR3, as DNA: TGTGCCAGCAGTTACTCGCCGGTTCCGAACACCGGGGAGCTGTTTTTT.

The rearrangement links TRBV14 to TRBJ2-3, with D perhaps matching TRBD2 (6 bases). Germline CDR1 is SGHDN and CDR2 is FVKESK. The V gene lost 4 bases and the J gene lost 3 bases, with 11 bases spanning the gap. This CDR3 is built from 14 residues. In DNA form, the CDR3 reads TGTGCCAGCAGCCTGGGACTGGCTACAGATACGCAGTATTTT. Protein product: CASSLGLATDTQYF.